A single sample gave rise to the 23 T cell receptor beta chains below, sequenced in a study of blood T cells in healthy people across ages. Using a J-beta primer mix together with a sample-barcoded 5' primer, a second PCR was run for about 6 to 11 cycles. Each CDR3 protein gets one entry after TCRdb re-called the 5' RACE reads with MiXCR. This sample has about 1.6 million distinct CDR3 sequences, with roughly 32% found just once. The material sequenced was blood. The receptor source for this set is a woman under 40 in good health.

The V gene is TRBV6-5, the J gene TRBJ2-4, with TRBD2 matching 11 bases. The tail of the sequence fits TRBJ2-7 better, so the J call may be wrong. Germline lookup yields CDR1 MNHEY and CDR2 SVGAGI. The CDR3 runs to 15 residues. The CDR3 sequence: CASSYSGGETYEQYF. As DNA, the CDR3 is TGTGCCAGCAGTTATAGCGGGGGGGAAACCTACGAGCAGTACTTC.

Details on this clonotype: One end of the junction varies from germline; a read error may be responsible. CDR3 region: CASGVGTSPGGDEQFF. CDR3 nucleotides: TGTGCCAGCGGCGTAGGTACCAGCCCAGGGGGCGATGAGCAGTTCTTC. The V gene is TRBV9, the J gene TRBJ2-1; 8 nucleotides agree with TRBD1. CDR1 and CDR2 from the germline V gene are SGDLS and YYNGEE. This CDR3 comprises 16 residues.

This clonotype was recorded a few times. The genes are TRBV27 and TRBJ1-4, with TRBD1 matching 8 bases. This CDR3 is built from 18 residues. The J segment lost 6 bases and the V segment lost 4 bases, leaving 16 bases of the junction unmatched. Germline CDR1 MNHEY, CDR2 SMNVEV (reference sequence). CDR3 in DNA: TGTGCCAGCAGTTACCGATCCGGGACAGGAATTAAGGATGAAAAACTGTTTTTT. Encoded protein: CASSYRSGTGIKDEKLFF.

This clonotype was seen only a few times. In nucleotides, the CDR3 is TGTGCCAGTCATGAAGTGGGACTAGCGGGAATTACCGGGGAGCTGTTTTTT. It specifies CASHEVGLAGITGELFF. The chain links TRBV6-1 to TRBJ2-2; 13 nucleotides line up with TRBD2. V was pared by 9 bases and J by 5 bases, with 12 bases of the junction left unmatched. CDR3 length: 17 residues. Germline assignment: CDR1 MNHNS and CDR2 SASEGT.

The V and J genes are TRBV20-1 and TRBJ2-6; TRBD1 might be the D (5 bases). This CDR3 is built from 17 residues. Germline V lookup: CDR1 DFQATT, CDR2 SNEGSKA (reference sequence). The V end lost 1 base, the J end lost 6 bases, and 19 bases lay between the germline ends. Here the CDR3 reads CSARGEILGPEANVLTF. The CDR3 nucleotides are TGCAGTGCTAGAGGAGAGATTCTGGGGCCGGAGGCCAACGTCCTGACTTTC.

This clonotype was detected ten times or more. The rearrangement joins TRBV29-1 to TRBJ2-7; TRBD1 or TRBD2 may be the D gene (6 bases each). Germline V gene data show CDR1 as SQVTM and CDR2 as ANQGSEA. Between the trimmed V and J ends, which lost 6 bases and 6 bases, there was a span of 18 bases. The CDR3 spans 13 residues. The CDR3 nucleotides are TGCAGCGTCGGGGGCGAGGTGGTCGCCGAGCAGTACTTC. This sequence encodes CSVGGEVVAEQYF.

The chain recombines TRBV7-9 with TRBJ1-2; no definite D call. V lost 2 bases and J lost 2, with 12 bases in between. The CDR3 is 15 amino acids. Germline CDR1 SEHNR, CDR2 FQNEAQ (reference sequence). Here the CDR3 DNA reads TGTGCCAGCAGCTTATTTGCGGCAGAAAACTATGGCTACACCTTC. This gives the protein CASSLFAAENYGYTF.

This clonotype has more than one count but fewer than ten. This rearrangement joins TRBV20-1 to TRBJ2-3; possibly TRBD2 for D (5 bases). This CDR3 has 14 residues. Germline values: CDR1 DFQATT, CDR2 SNEGSKA (reference sequence). V was trimmed by 2 bases and J by 1 base, leaving 10 bases between them. CDR3 in amino acids: CSARRLAGTDTQYF. The CDR3 coding sequence is TGCAGTGCTAGAAGGCTAGCAGGCACAGATACGCAGTATTTT.

The rearrangement uses TRBV20-1 and TRBJ2-7; tentative D call: TRBD2 (5 bases). CDR1 DFQATT and CDR2 SNEGSKA come from the germline V gene (reference sequence). Trimming removed 0 bases from V and 3 bases from J, with 15 bases in between. This CDR3 is 15 amino acids long. DNA for the CDR3: TGCAGTGCTAGAGACTCCGCGAGCGCGGGCTACGAGCAGTACTTC. Translated: CSARDSASAGYEQYF.

This clonotype was counted between two and nine times. The chain carries TRBV2 and TRBJ1-4; D gene unclear. Germline CDR1 and CDR2: SNHLY and FYNNEI. This CDR3 has 14 residues. Trimming shortened V by 9 bases and J by 0 bases, and 11 bases separated the two germline ends. The CDR3 DNA is TGTGCCAGTAGGAGGGATGCAACTAATGAAAAACTGTTTTTT. Its protein product is CASRRDATNEKLFF. Together with reference TRBV2 and TRBJ1-4, the CDR3 gives the full variable domain: EPEVTQTPSHQVTQMGQEVILRCVPISNHLYFYWYRQILGQKVEFLVSFYNNEISEKSEIFDDQFSVERPDGSNFTLKIRSTKLEDSAMYFCASRRDATNEKLFFGSGTQLSVL.

This clonotype was seen a handful of times. The chain couples TRBV20-1 to TRBJ1-1; D not resolved. Germline V gene sequence: CDR1 DFQATT, CDR2 SNEGSKA (reference sequence). The CDR3 totals 10 residues. With 3 bases removed from V and 7 bases from J, the gap between germline ends came to 6 bases. In DNA, the CDR3 is TGCAGTGCTAGGACACTTGAAGCTTTCTTT. As protein: CSARTLEAFF.

J is TRBJ1-1 and V is TRBV5-1; D unclear. The germline V and J ends were trimmed by 4 bases and 3 bases, with 10 bases remaining between them. Germline CDR1 is SGHRS and CDR2 is YFSETQ. The CDR3 runs to 13 residues. The CDR3 here is CASSDPPDTEAFF. Written as DNA, the CDR3 is TGCGCCAGCAGCGATCCCCCGGACACTGAAGCTTTCTTT.

This clonotype was observed a handful of times. This chain links TRBV6-6 with TRBJ1-2; the match to TRBD1 covers 10 bases. The germline CDR1 and CDR2 sequences are MNHNY and SVGAGI (reference sequence). Losses at the gene ends were 0 bases for V and 7 bases for J; bases not matched to a gene: 11. The CDR3 totals 17 residues. The CDR3 is CASSYSIWDRGSFGYTF. The CDR3 DNA reads TGTGCCAGCAGTTACTCGATTTGGGACAGGGGAAGTTTTGGCTACACCTTC.

This clonotype was counted many times. The chain is built from TRBV9 and TRBJ2-5; D might be TRBD1 (5 bases). V was trimmed by 3 bases and J by 2 bases, leaving 8 bases between them. The CDR3 consists of 13 residues. CDR1 and CDR2 (germline): SGDLS, YYNGEE. The CDR3 is CASSATAQETQYF. The CDR3 DNA is TGTGCCAGCAGCGCGACAGCGCAAGAGACCCAGTACTTC.

J is TRBJ1-2 and V is TRBV6-1; D unresolved. V was pared by 2 bases and J by 7 bases, with 17 bases between. This CDR3 comprises 15 residues. Germline CDR1 is MNHNS and CDR2 is SASEGT. The CDR3: CASSERMEGRVGYTF. For the CDR3, the DNA is TGTGCCAGCAGTGAACGTATGGAGGGTCGTGTTGGCTACACCTTC.

This rearrangement joins TRBV21-1 to TRBJ2-1; TRBD2, the table's D call, was not compared with the DNA. TRBV21-1 has pseudogene status. The CDR3 is 15 residues long. CDR3 coding DNA: TGTGCCAGCAGGATACTAGCGGGAGATGGCAATGAGCAGTTCTTC. Translating gives CASRILAGDGNEQFF.

The chain recombines TRBV29-1 with TRBJ2-3, with D maybe TRBD2 (5 bases). The CDR3 has 15 residues. V dropped 5 bases and J dropped 0 bases, with 15 bases sitting between them. CDR1 and CDR2 (germline): SQVTM, ANQGSEA. The DNA for the CDR3 is TGCAGCGTTAGCTGGACTGTAACTAGCACAGATACGCAGTATTTT. Translated: CSVSWTVTSTDTQYF.

The CDR3 reads CASSQGRQGSTDTQYF. CDR3 nucleotide sequence: TGTGCCAGCAGCCAGGGTAGACAGGGGAGCACAGATACGCAGTATTTT. The chain has TRBV11-1 and TRBJ2-3, with 8 bases identical to TRBD1. Trimming took 5 bases from V and 0 from J; bases not matched to a gene: 7. Germline V gene lookup returns CDR1 SGHAT and CDR2 FQDESV (reference sequence). The CDR3 loop spans 16 amino acids.

J is TRBJ2-2 and V is TRBV7-6, with 10 bases matching TRBD2. The CDR3 has 17 residues. V lost 3 bases to trimming and J lost 3 bases; unmatched junction nucleotides: 7. Germline V gene sequence: CDR1 SGHVS, CDR2 FNYEAQ. Here the CDR3 reads CASSFQRGGRDTGELFF. The CDR3 DNA follows: TGTGCCAGCAGCTTCCAGCGGGGGGGCCGGGACACCGGGGAGCTGTTTTTT.

This clonotype was recorded many times. The rearrangement joins TRBV12-5 to TRBJ2-1, with 7 bases lining up with TRBD1. V dropped 6 bases and J dropped 1; count of bases not matched to a gene: 6. CDR3 length equals 15 residues. CDR1 is LGHNT, CDR2 FRNRAP, per germline. Written as DNA, the CDR3 is TGTGCTAGTGGGTTAGGGGGCCCTTCCTACAATGAGCAGTTCTTC. It encodes CASGLGGPSYNEQFF.

There are a few counts of this clonotype. The chain employs TRBV27 and TRBJ1-1, with D tentatively TRBD1 (5 bases). The V and J ends lost 7 bases and 9 bases respectively, with 18 bases between them. This CDR3 region has 13 residues. Per germline, CDR1 MNHEY and CDR2 SMNVEV (reference sequence). The CDR3 spells CASKTFQGTKAFF. CDR3 in DNA: TGTGCCAGCAAGACCTTTCAGGGCACCAAAGCTTTCTTT.

This clonotype turned up a few times. The V and J genes are TRBV20-1 and TRBJ1-1; D not certain. The CDR3 is 12 amino acids. Looked up from germline, CDR1 is DFQATT and CDR2 is SNEGSKA (reference sequence). V was cut by 7 bases and J by 2 bases, with 11 bases left in between. The CDR3 DNA is TGCAGTGTCGGACGGCCTAACACTGAAGCTTTCTTT. It yields the protein CSVGRPNTEAFF.

This clonotype appeared a few times. The chain has TRBV7-3 and TRBJ1-1; no clear D. Trimming removed 5 bases at V and 4 bases at J, with 11 bases between. Per germline, CDR1 SGHTA and CDR2 FQGTGA. The CDR3 loop spans 13 amino acids. CDR3 sequence reads: CASSPGSRTEAFF. The DNA of the CDR3 is TGTGCCAGCAGCCCAGGCAGTCGCACTGAAGCTTTCTTT.